The clone carrying this T cell receptor (beta chain) was seen repeatedly, ten times or more. Antigen unknown. The data belong to a study of early T cells in non-severe SARS-CoV-2 infection. On the study more broadly: Bulk RNA taken from unsorted whole blood was sequenced, leaving chains unpaired. Study-wide points: Anti-spike CD8 responses were favored in VDJdb matching, and private and CD4 specificities were missed.

Individual cDNA molecules received unique molecular identifiers during library preparation. TCRdb itself ran the 5' RACE reads through MiXCR, one entry per CDR3 protein. The profile covers about 60,000 distinct CDR3 sequences, with around 9% appearing a single time and 15% to 20% taken by the ten largest. Germline V lookup: CDR1 SGDLS, CDR2 YYNGEE. Trimming removed 0 bases from V and 5 bases from J; junction bases left unmatched: 3. The CDR3 is 14 amino acids. What was sequenced was whole blood. This sequence joins TRBV9 and TRBJ2-5; 8 nucleotides agree with TRBD2. The sequence came from an adult who was a healthcare worker with PCR-confirmed SARS-CoV-2 infection or an uninfected control (not recorded which). CDR3 region: CASSVEGGRETQYF. CDR3 DNA sequence: TGTGCCAGCAGCGTAGAGGGCGGGAGGGAGACCCAGTACTTC.